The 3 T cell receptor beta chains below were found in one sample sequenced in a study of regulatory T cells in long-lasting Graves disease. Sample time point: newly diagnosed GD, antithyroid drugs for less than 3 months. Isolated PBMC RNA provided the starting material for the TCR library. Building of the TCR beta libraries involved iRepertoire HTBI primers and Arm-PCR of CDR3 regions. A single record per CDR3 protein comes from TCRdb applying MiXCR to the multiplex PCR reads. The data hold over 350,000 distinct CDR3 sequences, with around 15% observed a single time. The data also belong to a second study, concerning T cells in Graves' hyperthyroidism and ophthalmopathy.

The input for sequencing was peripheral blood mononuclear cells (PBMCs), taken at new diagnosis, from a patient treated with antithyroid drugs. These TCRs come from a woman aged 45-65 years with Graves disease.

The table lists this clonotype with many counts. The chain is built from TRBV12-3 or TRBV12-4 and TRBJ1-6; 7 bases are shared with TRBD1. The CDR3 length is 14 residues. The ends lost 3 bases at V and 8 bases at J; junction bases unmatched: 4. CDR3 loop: CASSLRGPDSPLHF. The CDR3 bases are TGTGCCAGCAGTTTGAGGGGGCCTGATTCACCCCTCCACTTT.

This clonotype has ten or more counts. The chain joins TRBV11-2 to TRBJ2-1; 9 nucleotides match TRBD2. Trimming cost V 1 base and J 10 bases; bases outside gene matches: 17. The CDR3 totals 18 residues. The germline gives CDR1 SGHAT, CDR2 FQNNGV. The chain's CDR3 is CASSLVGALAGSVTEQFF. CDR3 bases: TGTGCCAGCAGCTTAGTCGGCGCACTAGCGGGTAGCGTCACGGAGCAGTTCTTC.

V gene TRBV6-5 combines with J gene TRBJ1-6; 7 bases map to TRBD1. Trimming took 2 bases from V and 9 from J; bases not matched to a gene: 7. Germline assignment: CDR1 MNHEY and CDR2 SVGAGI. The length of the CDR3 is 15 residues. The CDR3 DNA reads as TGTGCCAGCAGTTACAGGGGGCCCGGGGGTTCACCCCTCCACTTT. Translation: CASSYRGPGGSPLHF.